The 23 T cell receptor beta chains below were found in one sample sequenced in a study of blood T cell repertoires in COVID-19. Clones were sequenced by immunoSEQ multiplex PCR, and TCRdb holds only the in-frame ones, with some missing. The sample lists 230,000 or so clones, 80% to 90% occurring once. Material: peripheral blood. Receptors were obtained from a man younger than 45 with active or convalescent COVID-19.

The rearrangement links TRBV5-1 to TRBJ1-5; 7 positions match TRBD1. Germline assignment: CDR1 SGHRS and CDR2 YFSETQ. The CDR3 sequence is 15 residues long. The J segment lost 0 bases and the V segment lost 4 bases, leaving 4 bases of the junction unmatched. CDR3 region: CASSPGTVSNQPQHF. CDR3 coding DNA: TGCGCCAGCAGCCCCGGGACAGTTAGCAATCAGCCCCAGCATTTT.

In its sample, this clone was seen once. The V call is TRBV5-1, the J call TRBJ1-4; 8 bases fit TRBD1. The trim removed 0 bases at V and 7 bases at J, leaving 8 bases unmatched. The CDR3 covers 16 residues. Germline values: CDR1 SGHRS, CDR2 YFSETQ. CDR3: CASSLEAGGEGEKLFF. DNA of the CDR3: TGCGCCAGCAGCTTGGAGGCAGGGGGCGAGGGTGAAAAACTGTTTTTT.

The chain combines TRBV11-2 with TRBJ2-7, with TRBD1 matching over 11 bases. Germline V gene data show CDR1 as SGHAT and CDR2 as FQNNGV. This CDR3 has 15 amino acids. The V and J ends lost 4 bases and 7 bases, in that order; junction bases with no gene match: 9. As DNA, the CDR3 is TGTGCCAGCAGCTCCGGGACAGGGGGAAATAGTGAGCAGTACTTC. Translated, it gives CASSSGTGGNSEQYF.

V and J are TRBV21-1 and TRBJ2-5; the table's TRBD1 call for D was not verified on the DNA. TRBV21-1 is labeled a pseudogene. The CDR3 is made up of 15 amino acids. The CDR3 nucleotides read TGTGCCAGCAGCAAAGTTGGGACAGGCCAAGAGACCCAGTACTTC. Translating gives CASSKVGTGQETQYF.

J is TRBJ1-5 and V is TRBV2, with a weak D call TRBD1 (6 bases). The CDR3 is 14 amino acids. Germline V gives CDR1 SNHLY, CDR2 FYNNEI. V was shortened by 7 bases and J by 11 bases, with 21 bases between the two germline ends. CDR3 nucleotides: TGTGCCAGCACCGGGACAAGAGGCAGCTGGACCCAGCATTTT. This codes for CASTGTRGSWTQHF.

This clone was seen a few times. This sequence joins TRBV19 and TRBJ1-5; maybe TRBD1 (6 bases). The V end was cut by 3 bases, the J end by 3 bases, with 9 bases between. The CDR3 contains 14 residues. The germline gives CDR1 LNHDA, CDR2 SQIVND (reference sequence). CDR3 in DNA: TGTGCCAGTAGTATGGGGGCAGACAATCAGCCCCAGCATTTT. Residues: CASSMGADNQPQHF.

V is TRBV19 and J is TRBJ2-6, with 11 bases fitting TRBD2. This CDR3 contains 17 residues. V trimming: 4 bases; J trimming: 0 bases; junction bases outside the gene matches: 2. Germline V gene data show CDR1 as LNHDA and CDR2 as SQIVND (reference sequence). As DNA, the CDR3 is TGTGCCAGTAGTAGACTAGCGGGGATCTCTGGGGCCAACGTCCTGACTTTC. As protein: CASSRLAGISGANVLTF.

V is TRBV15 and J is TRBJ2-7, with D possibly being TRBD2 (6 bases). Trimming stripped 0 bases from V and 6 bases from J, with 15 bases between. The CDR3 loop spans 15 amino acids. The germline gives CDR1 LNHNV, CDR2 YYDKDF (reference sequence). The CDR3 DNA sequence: TGTGCCACCAGCAGAGATCTAGCGAGGACGGGCGAGCAGTACTTC. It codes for CATSRDLARTGEQYF.

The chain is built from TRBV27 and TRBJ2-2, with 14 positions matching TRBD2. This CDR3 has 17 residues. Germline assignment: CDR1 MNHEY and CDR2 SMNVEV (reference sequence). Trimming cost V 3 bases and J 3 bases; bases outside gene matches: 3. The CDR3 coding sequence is TGTGCCAGCAGTTTGGTGGGACTAGCGGGAGACACCGGGGAGCTGTTTTTT. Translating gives CASSLVGLAGDTGELFF.

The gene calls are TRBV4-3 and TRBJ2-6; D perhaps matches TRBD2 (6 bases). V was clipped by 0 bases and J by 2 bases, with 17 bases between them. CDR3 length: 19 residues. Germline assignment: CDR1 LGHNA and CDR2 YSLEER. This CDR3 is CASSQEGLGGLAGANVLTF. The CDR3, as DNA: TGCGCCAGCAGCCAAGAGGGACTCGGGGGTTTGGCTGGGGCCAACGTCCTGACTTTC.

CDR3 coding DNA: TGTGCCAGCTCACCAGGACAGGGGGATTCCGGGGAGCTGTTTTTT. Amino acid sequence: CASSPGQGDSGELFF. The chain recombines TRBV18 with TRBJ2-2, with 10 bases identical to TRBD1. V gave up 2 bases and J gave up 6 bases; unmatched junction bases: 3. Germline CDR1 is KGHSH and CDR2 is LQKENI. This CDR3 is 15 amino acids long.

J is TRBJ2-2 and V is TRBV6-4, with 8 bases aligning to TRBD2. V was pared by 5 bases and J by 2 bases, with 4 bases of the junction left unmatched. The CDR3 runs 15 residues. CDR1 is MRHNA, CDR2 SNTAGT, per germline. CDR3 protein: CASSIAGYNTGELFF. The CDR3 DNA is TGTGCCAGCAGTATAGCGGGGTATAACACCGGGGAGCTGTTTTTT.

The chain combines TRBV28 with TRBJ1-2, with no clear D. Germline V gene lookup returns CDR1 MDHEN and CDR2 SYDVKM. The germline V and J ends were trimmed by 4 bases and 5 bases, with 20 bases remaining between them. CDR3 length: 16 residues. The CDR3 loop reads CASSSAGGSSRYGYTF. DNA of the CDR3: TGTGCCAGCAGTTCCGCGGGAGGGTCTTCGAGGTATGGCTACACCTTC.

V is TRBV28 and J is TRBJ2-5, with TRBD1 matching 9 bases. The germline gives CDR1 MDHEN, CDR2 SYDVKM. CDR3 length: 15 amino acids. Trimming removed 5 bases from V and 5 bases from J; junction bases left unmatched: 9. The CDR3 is CASSTNRGRGETQYF. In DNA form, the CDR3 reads TGTGCCAGCAGTACGAACAGGGGGCGAGGGGAGACCCAGTACTTC.

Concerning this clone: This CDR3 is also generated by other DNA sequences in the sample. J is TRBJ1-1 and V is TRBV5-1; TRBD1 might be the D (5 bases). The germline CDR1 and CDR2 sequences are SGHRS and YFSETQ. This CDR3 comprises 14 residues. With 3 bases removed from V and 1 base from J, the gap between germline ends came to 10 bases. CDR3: CASSYGGGNTEAFF. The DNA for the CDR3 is TGCGCCAGCAGCTACGGCGGGGGGAACACTGAAGCTTTCTTT.

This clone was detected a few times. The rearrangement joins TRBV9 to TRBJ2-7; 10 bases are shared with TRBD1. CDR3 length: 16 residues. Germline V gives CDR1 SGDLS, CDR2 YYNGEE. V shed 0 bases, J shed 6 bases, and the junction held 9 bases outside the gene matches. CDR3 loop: CASSVGAGQGETEQYF. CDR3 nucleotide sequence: TGTGCCAGCAGCGTAGGGGCTGGACAGGGGGAGACCGAGCAGTACTTC.

CDR3 region: CASRPGLAAYNEQFF. Written as DNA, the CDR3 is TGTGCCAGCAGACCGGGACTAGCGGCTTACAATGAGCAGTTCTTC. The chain carries TRBV3-1 (or the pseudogene TRBV3-2) and TRBJ2-1, with TRBD2 matching over 11 bases. CDR1 and CDR2 (germline): LGHDT, YNNKEL (reference sequence). J lost 4 bases, V lost 6 bases, and 5 bases had no gene match. CDR3 length equals 15 residues.

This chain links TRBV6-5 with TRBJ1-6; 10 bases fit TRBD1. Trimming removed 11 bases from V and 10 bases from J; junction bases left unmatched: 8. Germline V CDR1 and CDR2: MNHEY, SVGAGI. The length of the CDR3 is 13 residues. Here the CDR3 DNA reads TGTGCCGCCGGGACAGGGGTAAACTCACCCCTCCACTTT. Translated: CAAGTGVNSPLHF.

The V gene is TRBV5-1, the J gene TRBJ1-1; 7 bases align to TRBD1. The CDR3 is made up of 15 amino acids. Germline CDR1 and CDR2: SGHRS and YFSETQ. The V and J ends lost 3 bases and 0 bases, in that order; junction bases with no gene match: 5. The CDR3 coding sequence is TGCGCCAGCAGCTGGGGACAGACCATGAACACTGAAGCTTTCTTT. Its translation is CASSWGQTMNTEAFF.

The CDR3 DNA is TGTGCCAGTAGTGGACCCGGGACTAGCGGGATTTCCTACGAGCAGTACTTC. Translation: CASSGPGTSGISYEQYF. The chain joins TRBV19 to TRBJ2-7, with 13 bases fitting TRBD2. The CDR3 is 17 amino acids. V shed 5 bases and J 1 base; nucleotides not matched to a gene: 8. CDR1 is LNHDA and CDR2 is SQIVND in the germline V gene (reference sequence).

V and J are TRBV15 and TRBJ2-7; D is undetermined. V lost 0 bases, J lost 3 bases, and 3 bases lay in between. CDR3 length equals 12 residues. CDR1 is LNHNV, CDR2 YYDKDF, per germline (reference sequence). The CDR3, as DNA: TGTGCCACCAGCAGAGATCACTACGAGCAGTACTTC. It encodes CATSRDHYEQYF.

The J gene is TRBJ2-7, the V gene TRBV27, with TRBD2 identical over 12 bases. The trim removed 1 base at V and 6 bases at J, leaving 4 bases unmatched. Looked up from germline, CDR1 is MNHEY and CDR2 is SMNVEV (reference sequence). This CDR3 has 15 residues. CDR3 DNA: TGTGCCAGCAGTTTATATTCACTAGCGGGAGGCGAGCAGTACTTC. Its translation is CASSLYSLAGGEQYF.

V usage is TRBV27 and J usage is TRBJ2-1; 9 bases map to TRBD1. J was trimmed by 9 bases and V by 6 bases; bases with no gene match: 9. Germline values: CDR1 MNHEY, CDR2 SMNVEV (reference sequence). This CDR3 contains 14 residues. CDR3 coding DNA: TGTGCCAGCAGCGCCGGGACAGGGATGGCTGAGCAGTTCTTC. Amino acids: CASSAGTGMAEQFF.